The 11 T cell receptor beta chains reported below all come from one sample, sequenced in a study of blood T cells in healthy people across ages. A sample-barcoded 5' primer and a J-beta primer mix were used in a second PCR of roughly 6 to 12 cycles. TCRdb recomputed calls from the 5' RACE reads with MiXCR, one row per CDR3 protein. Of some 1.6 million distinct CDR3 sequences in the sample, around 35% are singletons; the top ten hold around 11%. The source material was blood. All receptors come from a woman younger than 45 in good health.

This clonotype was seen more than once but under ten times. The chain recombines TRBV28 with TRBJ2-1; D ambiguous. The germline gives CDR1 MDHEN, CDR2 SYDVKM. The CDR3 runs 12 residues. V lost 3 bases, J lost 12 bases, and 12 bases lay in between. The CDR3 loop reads CASSFELGWQFF. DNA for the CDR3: TGTGCCAGCAGTTTTGAATTGGGCTGGCAGTTCTTC. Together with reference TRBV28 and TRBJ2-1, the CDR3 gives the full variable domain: DVKVTQSSRYLVKRTGEKVFLECVQDMDHENMFWYRQDPGLGLRLIYFSYDVKMKEKGDIPEGYSVSREKKERFSLILESASTNQTSMYLCASSFELGWQFFGPGTRLTVL.

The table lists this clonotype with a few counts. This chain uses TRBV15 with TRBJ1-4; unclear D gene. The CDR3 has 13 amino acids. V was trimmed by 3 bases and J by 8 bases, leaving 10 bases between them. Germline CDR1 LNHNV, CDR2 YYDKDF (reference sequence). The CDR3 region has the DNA TGTGCCACCAGCAGCGGCCTCGGGGAAAAACTGTTTTTT. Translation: CATSSGLGEKLFF.

The chain's CDR3 is CASSSGGDNEEKLFF. CDR3 sequence (DNA): TGTGCCAGCAGTAGCGGTGGGGACAATGAGGAAAAACTGTTTTTT. The chain couples TRBV28 to TRBJ1-4, with D tentatively TRBD1 (6 bases). CDR1 is MDHEN and CDR2 is SYDVKM in the germline V gene. With 5 bases removed from V and 8 bases from J, the gap between germline ends came to 18 bases. The CDR3 has 15 residues.

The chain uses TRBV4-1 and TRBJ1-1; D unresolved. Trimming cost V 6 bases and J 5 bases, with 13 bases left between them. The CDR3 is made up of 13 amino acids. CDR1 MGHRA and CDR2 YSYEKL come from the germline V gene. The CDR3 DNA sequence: TGCGCCAGCAGTACGGAAAGAGGGACTGAAGCTTTCTTT. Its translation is CASSTERGTEAFF.

The CDR3, as DNA: TGTGCCAGCAGCGACCTCTCCGGCCTGACTAGCGGCGAGCAGTACTTC. It encodes CASSDLSGLTSGEQYF. The gene calls are TRBV2 and TRBJ2-5, with 9 bases that match TRBD2. The DNA end favors TRBJ2-7, so the J call may be wrong. The CDR3 consists of 16 residues. Germline V gives CDR1 SNHLY, CDR2 FYNNEI.

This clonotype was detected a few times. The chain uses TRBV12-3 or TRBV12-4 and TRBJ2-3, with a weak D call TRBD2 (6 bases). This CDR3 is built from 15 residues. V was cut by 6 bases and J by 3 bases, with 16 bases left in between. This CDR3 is CASSVAGLTTDTQYF. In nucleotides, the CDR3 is TGTGCCAGCAGCGTCGCGGGGTTGACGACAGATACGCAGTATTTT.

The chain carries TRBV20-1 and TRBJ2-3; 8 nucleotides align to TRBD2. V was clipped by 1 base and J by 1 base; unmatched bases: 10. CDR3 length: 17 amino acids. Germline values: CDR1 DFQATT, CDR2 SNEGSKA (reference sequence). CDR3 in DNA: TGCAGTGCTAGAGTCTCCAGGACTAGCTTCGGCACAGATACGCAGTATTTT. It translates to CSARVSRTSFGTDTQYF.

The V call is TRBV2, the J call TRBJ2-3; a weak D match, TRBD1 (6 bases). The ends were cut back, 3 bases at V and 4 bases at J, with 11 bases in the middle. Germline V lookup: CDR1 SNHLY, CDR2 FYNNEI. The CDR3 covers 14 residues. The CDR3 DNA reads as TGTGCCAGCAGTGATGGGGGCTTTGCAGATACGCAGTATTTT. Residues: CASSDGGFADTQYF.

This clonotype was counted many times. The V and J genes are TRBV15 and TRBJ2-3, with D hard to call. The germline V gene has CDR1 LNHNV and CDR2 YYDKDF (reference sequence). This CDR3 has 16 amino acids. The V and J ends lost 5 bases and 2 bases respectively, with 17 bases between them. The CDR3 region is CATSGRLGSVTDTQYF. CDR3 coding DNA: TGTGCCACCAGCGGAAGATTAGGGTCGGTCACAGATACGCAGTATTTT.

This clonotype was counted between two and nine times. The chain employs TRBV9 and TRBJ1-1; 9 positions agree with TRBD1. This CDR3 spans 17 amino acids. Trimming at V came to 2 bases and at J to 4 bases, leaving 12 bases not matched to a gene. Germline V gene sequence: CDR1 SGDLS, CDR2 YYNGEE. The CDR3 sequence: CASSVKSFGTGFTEAFF. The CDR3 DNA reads TGTGCCAGCAGCGTGAAATCCTTCGGGACAGGGTTCACTGAAGCTTTCTTT.

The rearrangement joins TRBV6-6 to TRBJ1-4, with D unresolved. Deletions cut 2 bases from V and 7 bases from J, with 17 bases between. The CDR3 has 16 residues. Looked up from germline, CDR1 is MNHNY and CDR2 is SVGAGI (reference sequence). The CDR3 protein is CASSYVASNRGEKLFF. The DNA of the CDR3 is TGTGCCAGCAGTTACGTCGCCAGCAATCGGGGTGAAAAACTGTTTTTT.